The 26 T cell receptor beta chains in this list originate from one sample, sequenced in a study of shared clonotypes between healthy human individuals. Clones were read by immunoSEQ multiplex PCR, and TCRdb kept only the in-frame ones, dropping some. The sample shows about 480,000 clones, 60% to 80% of them seen only once. The sample was PBMCs. The receptors shown here come from a woman aged 40 to 55 in good health. Some clones in this sample may be carry-over from other donors' samples.

This sequence joins TRBV9 and TRBJ1-4, with D possibly TRBD1 on 6 matching bases. The V end was cut by 4 bases, the J end by 3 bases, with 13 bases between. The CDR3 runs to 15 residues. From germline, CDR1 is SGDLS and CDR2 YYNGEE. The CDR3 is CASSSGQTANEKLFF. The CDR3 region has the DNA TGTGCCAGCAGCAGCGGACAGACCGCTAATGAAAAACTGTTTTTT.

This chain uses TRBV6-1 with TRBJ2-7; tentatively, D is TRBD2 (6 bases). V gave up 5 bases and J gave up 5 bases, with 13 bases separating them. Germline lookup yields CDR1 MNHNS and CDR2 SASEGT. The CDR3 length is 13 residues. The CDR3, as DNA: TGTGCCAGCAGTATCCGGACGGGGGACGAGCAGTACTTC. It translates to CASSIRTGDEQYF.

The table lists this clone with a count of one. The chain joins TRBV18 to TRBJ1-5, with D possibly matching TRBD1 (6 bases). The CDR3 totals 13 residues. Deletions cut 8 bases from V and 7 bases from J, with 15 bases between. The germline V gene encodes CDR1 KGHSH and CDR2 LQKENI. DNA for the CDR3: TGTGCCAGCACGACAGGAGTGGGGCAGCCCCAGCATTTT. Translated, it gives CASTTGVGQPQHF.

This rearrangement joins TRBV19 to TRBJ1-1; perhaps TRBD1 as D (5 bases). Looked up from germline, CDR1 is LNHDA and CDR2 is SQIVND (reference sequence). The CDR3 runs to 15 residues. V dropped 1 base and J dropped 6 bases, with 15 bases sitting between them. The CDR3 reads CASSIASGTGAEAFF. The CDR3 bases are TGTGCCAGTAGTATAGCATCGGGGACTGGGGCTGAAGCTTTCTTT.

The chain uses TRBV7-9 and TRBJ1-1, with a possible D match to TRBD1 (5 bases). Germline lookup yields CDR1 SEHNR and CDR2 FQNEAQ (reference sequence). Trimming cost V 4 bases and J 5 bases, with 20 bases left between them. This CDR3 comprises 16 residues. The CDR3 is CASSSQGGLKGTEAFF. Here the CDR3 DNA reads TGTGCCAGCAGCTCCCAGGGTGGACTAAAGGGGACTGAAGCTTTCTTT.

A single count supports this clone. Within the sample, other DNA sequences also encode this same CDR3. This chain joins TRBV27 and TRBJ2-7; TRBD1 aligns across 8 bases. Per the germline V gene, CDR1 is MNHEY and CDR2 is SMNVEV (reference sequence). CDR3 length: 14 residues. With V trimmed by 4 bases and J by 4 bases, 6 bases remained unmatched. The CDR3 nucleotides are TGTGCCAGCAGTTCCGGACAGGGTCGTTACGAGCAGTACTTC. Its protein is CASSSGQGRYEQYF.

This rearrangement joins TRBV6-1 to TRBJ2-2, with D tentatively TRBD2 (5 bases). Germline V gives CDR1 MNHNS, CDR2 SASEGT. The CDR3 consists of 15 residues. Trimming removed 9 bases from V and 0 bases from J, with 14 bases in between. The CDR3, as DNA: TGTGCCAGTCAAGAGGGCGCCGCGAACACCGGGGAGCTGTTTTTT. As protein: CASQEGAANTGELFF.

V usage is TRBV5-1 and J usage is TRBJ1-1; TRBD1 matches 8 bases. J gave up 1 base and V 4 bases, and 6 bases lay outside the gene matches. The CDR3 sequence is 15 residues long. Germline V gene sequence: CDR1 SGHRS, CDR2 YFSETQ. As DNA, the CDR3 is TGCGCCAGCAGCCCCGACAGGGGCCCGAACACTGAAGCTTTCTTT. It codes for CASSPDRGPNTEAFF.

The chain employs TRBV27 and TRBJ2-7; unclear D gene. V shed 3 bases and J shed 4 bases, with 13 bases lying between them. This CDR3 is built from 14 residues. Germline-derived CDR1 and CDR2 are MNHEY and SMNVEV (reference sequence). The CDR3 coding sequence is TGTGCCAGCAGTTTCCCCCCCCGTCCTTACGAGCAGTACTTC. This codes for CASSFPPRPYEQYF.

The chain is built from TRBV5-1 and TRBJ1-5; D gene uncertain. The germline V gene has CDR1 SGHRS and CDR2 YFSETQ. Trimming took 7 bases from V and 3 from J, leaving 14 bases between them. CDR3 size: 14 residues. CDR3 bases: TGCGCCAGCCGCGTAGACCGCCTCAATCAGCCCCAGCATTTT. Translation gives CASRVDRLNQPQHF.

The chain joins TRBV6-5 to TRBJ1-1; tentatively, D is TRBD1 (6 bases). With 6 bases removed from V and 3 bases from J, the gap between germline ends came to 14 bases. CDR3 size: 14 residues. The germline V gene encodes CDR1 MNHEY and CDR2 SVGAGI. The CDR3 coding sequence is TGTGCCAGCAGGCGTTCCGGGGGCCACACTGAAGCTTTCTTT. Protein product: CASRRSGGHTEAFF.

This chain joins TRBV6-1 and TRBJ2-1; D is tentatively TRBD1 or TRBD2 (5 bases each). Germline CDR1 and CDR2: MNHNS and SASEGT. With 5 bases removed from V and 2 bases from J, the gap between germline ends came to 13 bases. This CDR3 contains 15 residues. CDR3 region: CASSQPGRTYNEQFF. The CDR3 region has the DNA TGTGCCAGCAGTCAACCGGGACGGACCTACAATGAGCAGTTCTTC.

The genes are TRBV7-2 and TRBJ1-5; 7 nucleotides line up with TRBD1. The V segment lost 5 bases and the J segment 0 bases; nucleotides outside the gene matches: 7. Per the germline V gene, CDR1 is SGHTA and CDR2 is FQGNSA. This CDR3 has 16 amino acids. The CDR3 coding sequence is TGTGCCAGCAGCCCCGCCGGGACAGCTAGCAATCAGCCCCAGCATTTT. Amino acid sequence: CASSPAGTASNQPQHF.

The chain employs TRBV11-3 and TRBJ2-1, with 10 positions matching TRBD1. The CDR3 sequence is 16 residues long. Germline V gives CDR1 SGHNT, CDR2 YENEEA. V shed 0 bases and J 4 bases; nucleotides not matched to a gene: 3. The CDR3 reads CASSLEGTGAYNEQFF. CDR3 nucleotide sequence: TGTGCCAGCAGCTTAGAGGGGACAGGGGCGTACAATGAGCAGTTCTTC.

This chain connects TRBV18 to TRBJ1-1; the D gene is possibly TRBD1 (5 bases). V gave up 6 bases and J gave up 6 bases, with 14 bases separating them. The CDR3 has 13 residues. The germline CDR1 and CDR2 sequences are KGHSH and LQKENI. CDR3 in DNA: TGTGCCAGCTCGCGTCCCACAGGCGCTGAAGCTTTCTTT. As protein: CASSRPTGAEAFF.

The chain couples TRBV28 to TRBJ2-6; 8 bases align to TRBD1. Trimming removed 4 bases from V and 3 bases from J; junction bases left unmatched: 5. CDR3 length equals 16 residues. Germline V gene data show CDR1 as MDHEN and CDR2 as SYDVKM. The CDR3 region is CASSSTGEFGANVLTF. For the CDR3, the DNA is TGTGCCAGCAGTTCGACAGGGGAGTTTGGGGCCAACGTCCTGACTTTC.

This chain joins TRBV6-1 and TRBJ2-7, with 12 bases identical to TRBD1. The CDR3 runs to 15 residues. V was pared by 6 bases and J by 7 bases, with 10 bases of the junction left unmatched. Germline assignment: CDR1 MNHNS and CDR2 SASEGT. The CDR3 is CASREGTGGPREQYF. CDR3 in DNA: TGTGCCAGCAGGGAGGGGACAGGGGGCCCGCGGGAGCAGTACTTC.

The chain joins TRBV7-2 to TRBJ2-1, with 14 positions matching TRBD2. Germline V gene lookup returns CDR1 SGHTA and CDR2 FQGNSA. The CDR3 totals 18 residues. The ends lost 2 bases at V and 8 bases at J; junction bases unmatched: 11. The chain's CDR3 is CASSLRTGTSGSHYEQFF. CDR3 sequence (DNA): TGTGCCAGCAGCTTACGGACCGGGACTAGCGGGAGTCACTATGAGCAGTTCTTC.

This chain connects TRBV5-1 to TRBJ2-5, with D maybe TRBD2 (5 bases). CDR1 and CDR2 from the germline V gene are SGHRS and YFSETQ. The V and J ends lost 0 bases and 5 bases respectively, with 14 bases between them. The length of the CDR3 is 15 residues. DNA for the CDR3: TGCGCCAGCAGCTTGGGGTCTACTAGGAGGGAGACCCAGTACTTC. Translating it yields CASSLGSTRRETQYF.

This chain joins TRBV6-4 and TRBJ2-1; 8 bases are shared with TRBD2. J was trimmed by 7 bases and V by 3 bases; bases with no gene match: 8. The germline V gene encodes CDR1 MRHNA and CDR2 SNTAGT. The CDR3 extends over 15 amino acids. The CDR3 region has the DNA TGTGCCAGCAGTGAAGGCGGGAGGCAAAGTAATGAGCAGTTCTTC. It translates to CASSEGGRQSNEQFF.

The gene calls are TRBV28 and TRBJ1-5, with 8 bases aligning to TRBD1. Germline CDR1 MDHEN, CDR2 SYDVKM. The CDR3 is 14 residues long. Trimming took 4 bases from V and 6 from J; bases not matched to a gene: 5. In DNA form, the CDR3 reads TGTGCCAGCAGTTCCGGACAGGGTCTTCAGCCCCAGCATTTT. As protein: CASSSGQGLQPQHF.

The V call is TRBV15, the J call TRBJ2-5; 11 bases fit TRBD1. The junction had 3 bases not matched to a gene; V was cut back by 6 bases and J by 3 bases. The CDR3 spans 14 residues. CDR1 and CDR2 (germline): LNHNV, YYDKDF (reference sequence). The CDR3 loop reads CATRQGQGEETQYF. The CDR3, as DNA: TGTGCCACCAGGCAGGGACAGGGGGAAGAGACCCAGTACTTC.

The rearrangement links TRBV5-1 to TRBJ1-1, with D unresolved. Germline assignment: CDR1 SGHRS and CDR2 YFSETQ. V was shortened by 2 bases and J by 2 bases, with 13 bases between the two germline ends. CDR3 length: 15 residues. CDR3: CASSFGYGANTEAFF. The CDR3 region has the DNA TGCGCCAGCAGCTTTGGGTACGGTGCAAACACTGAAGCTTTCTTT.

The genes are TRBV30 and TRBJ2-2, with 11 bases lining up with TRBD2. Germline loops: CDR1 GTSNPN, CDR2 SVGIG (reference sequence). The CDR3 runs to 16 residues. The trim removed 3 bases at V and 2 bases at J, leaving 5 bases unmatched. CDR3 DNA sequence: TGTGCCTGGAGCGACGGGACTAGCGGAAACACCGGGGAGCTGTTTTTT. This codes for CAWSDGTSGNTGELFF.

The V and J genes are TRBV13 and TRBJ2-2; 9 positions match TRBD2. CDR1 is PRHDT and CDR2 is FYEKMQ in the germline V gene (reference sequence). CDR3 length: 17 amino acids. V dropped 2 bases and J dropped 4; count of bases not matched to a gene: 8. The CDR3 region is CASSLRREGQGTGELFF. The CDR3 DNA sequence: TGTGCCAGCAGCTTAAGGCGGGAGGGCCAGGGCACCGGGGAGCTGTTTTTT.

The V gene is TRBV30, the J gene TRBJ1-2, with D uncertain. From germline, CDR1 is GTSNPN and CDR2 SVGIG (reference sequence). This CDR3 region has 14 residues. Trimming cost V 0 bases and J 8 bases, with 16 bases left between them. This CDR3 is CAWSVDEALRGYTF. The CDR3 DNA reads TGTGCCTGGAGTGTGGACGAAGCTCTTAGAGGCTACACCTTC.